This T cell receptor beta chain was found in a study of cytomegalovirus exposure and HLA in healthy donors. In the study overall: Among approximately 400 genotyped donors, about 83% fell in the Caucasian-associated ancestry cluster.

Study conclusions and caveats: TCR beta V- and J-gene trimming was later associated with a missense DCLRE1C variant. Some public TCRs appeared in many individuals, while most sequences were rare.

Of note for this clone: Its matching antigen is unknown.

The CDR3 consists of 13 residues. The germline V gene encodes CDR1 MNHEY and CDR2 SVGAGI. After removal of 6 bases from V and 9 bases from J, the junction contained 3 bases not matched to a gene. Although they were nominally healthy when sampled, donors likely had unrecorded immune exposures. The PCR contained 60 Vbeta and 13 Jbeta primers. Profiled with immunoSEQ multiplex PCR; TCRdb holds only in-frame clones, not every one. The sample includes about 52,000 clones, 55% to 85% seen only once; the top ten take about 9.3%. The genes are TRBV6-5 and TRBJ1-6, with TRBD1 matching 9 bases. The sequence was collected from a woman aged 50 to 65 in good health and CMV-seronegative. Input material: PBMCs. The CDR3 reads CASRGQGSSPLHF. DNA for the CDR3: TGTGCCAGCAGGGGACAGGGCTCTTCACCCCTCCACTTT.